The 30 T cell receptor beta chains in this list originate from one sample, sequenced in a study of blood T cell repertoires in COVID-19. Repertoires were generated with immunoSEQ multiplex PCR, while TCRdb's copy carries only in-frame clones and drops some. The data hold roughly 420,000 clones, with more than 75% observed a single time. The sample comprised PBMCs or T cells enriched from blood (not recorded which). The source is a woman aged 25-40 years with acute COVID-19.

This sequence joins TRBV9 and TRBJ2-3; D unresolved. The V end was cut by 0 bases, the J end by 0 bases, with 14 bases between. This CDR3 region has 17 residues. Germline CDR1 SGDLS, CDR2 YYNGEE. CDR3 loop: CASSVGVGSLSTDTQYF. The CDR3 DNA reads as TGTGCCAGCAGCGTAGGTGTGGGCTCTCTTAGCACAGATACGCAGTATTTT. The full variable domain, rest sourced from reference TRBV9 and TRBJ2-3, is DSGVTQTPKHLITATGQRVTLRCSPRSGDLSVYWYQQSLDQGLQFLIQYYNGEERAKGNILERFSAQQFPDLHSELNLSSLELGDSALYFCASSVGVGSLSTDTQYFGPGTRLTVL.

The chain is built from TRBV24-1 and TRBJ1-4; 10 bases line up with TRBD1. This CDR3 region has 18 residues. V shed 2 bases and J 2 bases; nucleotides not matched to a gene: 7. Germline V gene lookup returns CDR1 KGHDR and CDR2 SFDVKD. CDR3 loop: CATSDSPGQGMTNEKLFF. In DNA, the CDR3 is TGTGCCACCAGTGATTCCCCGGGACAGGGGATGACTAATGAAAAACTGTTTTTT.

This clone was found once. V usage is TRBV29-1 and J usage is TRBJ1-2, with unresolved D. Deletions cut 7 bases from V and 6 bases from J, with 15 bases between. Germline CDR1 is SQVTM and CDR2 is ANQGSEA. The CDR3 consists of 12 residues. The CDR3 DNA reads TGCAGCGCCGGCGGACGGAGAAATGGCTACACCTTC. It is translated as CSAGGRRNGYTF.

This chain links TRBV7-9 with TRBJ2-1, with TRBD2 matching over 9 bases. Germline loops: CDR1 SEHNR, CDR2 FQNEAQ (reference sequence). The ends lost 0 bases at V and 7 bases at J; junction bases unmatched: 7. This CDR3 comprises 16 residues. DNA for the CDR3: TGTGCCAGCAGCTTAGCTGGTAGCGGGGGACCAAATGAGCAGTTCTTC. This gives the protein CASSLAGSGGPNEQFF.

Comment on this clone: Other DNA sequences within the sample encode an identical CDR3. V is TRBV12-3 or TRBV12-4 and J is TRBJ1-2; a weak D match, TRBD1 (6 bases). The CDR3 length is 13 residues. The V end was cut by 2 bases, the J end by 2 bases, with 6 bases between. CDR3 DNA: TGTGCCAGCAGTTTACAGGGGAACTATGGCTACACCTTC. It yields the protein CASSLQGNYGYTF.

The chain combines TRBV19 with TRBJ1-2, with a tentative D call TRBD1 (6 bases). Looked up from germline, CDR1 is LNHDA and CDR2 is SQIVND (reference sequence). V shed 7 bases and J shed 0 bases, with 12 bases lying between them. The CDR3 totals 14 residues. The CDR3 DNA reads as TGTGCCAGTAAATCACAGGGAGCTAACTATGGCTACACCTTC. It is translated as CASKSQGANYGYTF.

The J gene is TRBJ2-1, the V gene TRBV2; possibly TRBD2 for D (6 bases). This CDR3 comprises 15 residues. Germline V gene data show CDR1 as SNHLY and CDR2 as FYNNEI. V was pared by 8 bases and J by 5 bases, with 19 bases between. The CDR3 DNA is TGTGCCAGCGCTCCGGAGGTGGGAGGTAACAATGAGCAGTTCTTC. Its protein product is CASAPEVGGNNEQFF.

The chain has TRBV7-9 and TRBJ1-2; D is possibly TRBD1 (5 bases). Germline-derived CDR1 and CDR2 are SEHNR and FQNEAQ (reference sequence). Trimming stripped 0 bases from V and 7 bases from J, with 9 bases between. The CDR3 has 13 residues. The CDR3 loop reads CASSLAGGRGYTF. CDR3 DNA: TGTGCCAGCAGCTTAGCCGGGGGTCGTGGCTACACCTTC.

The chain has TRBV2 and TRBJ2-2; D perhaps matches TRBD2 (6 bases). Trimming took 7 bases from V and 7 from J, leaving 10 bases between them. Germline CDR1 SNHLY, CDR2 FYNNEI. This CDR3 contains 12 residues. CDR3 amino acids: CASMGRSGELFF. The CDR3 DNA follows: TGTGCCAGCATGGGGAGGAGCGGGGAGCTGTTTTTT.

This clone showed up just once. The CDR3: CATGGVGLNSPLHF. Here the CDR3 DNA reads TGTGCCACCGGGGGTGTGGGCTTGAATTCACCCCTCCACTTT. V gene TRBV10-3 combines with J gene TRBJ1-6, with D perhaps TRBD1 (5 bases). This CDR3 has 14 amino acids. The germline CDR1 and CDR2 sequences are ENHRY and SYGVKD. Trimming shortened V by 10 bases and J by 7 bases, and 17 bases separated the two germline ends.

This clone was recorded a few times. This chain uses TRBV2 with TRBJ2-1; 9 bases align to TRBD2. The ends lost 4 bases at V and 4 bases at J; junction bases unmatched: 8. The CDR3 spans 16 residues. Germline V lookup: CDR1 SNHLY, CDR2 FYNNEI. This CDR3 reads CASSALGGGAYNEQFF. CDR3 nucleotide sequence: TGTGCCAGCAGTGCTTTGGGCGGGGGGGCTTACAATGAGCAGTTCTTC.

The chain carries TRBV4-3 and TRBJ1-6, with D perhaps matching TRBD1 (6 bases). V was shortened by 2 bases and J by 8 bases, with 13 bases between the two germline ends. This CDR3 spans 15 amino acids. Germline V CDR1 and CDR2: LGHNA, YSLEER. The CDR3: CASSQRGGRDSPLHF. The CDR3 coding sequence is TGCGCCAGCAGCCAAAGGGGGGGTCGGGATTCACCCCTCCACTTT.

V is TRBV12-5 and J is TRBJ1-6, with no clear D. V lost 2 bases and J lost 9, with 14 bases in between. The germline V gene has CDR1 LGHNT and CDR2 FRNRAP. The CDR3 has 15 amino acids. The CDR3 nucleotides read TGTGCTAGTGGTTTGTCAGGCGGGGAAGCTTCACCCCTCCACTTT. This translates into CASGLSGGEASPLHF.

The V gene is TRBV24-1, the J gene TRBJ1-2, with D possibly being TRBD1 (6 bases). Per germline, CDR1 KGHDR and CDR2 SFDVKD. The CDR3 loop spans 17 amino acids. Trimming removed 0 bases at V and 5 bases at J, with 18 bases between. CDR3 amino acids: CATSDLQVAGDSYGYTF. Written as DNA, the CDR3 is TGTGCCACCAGTGATTTGCAAGTTGCAGGGGATTCTTATGGCTACACCTTC.

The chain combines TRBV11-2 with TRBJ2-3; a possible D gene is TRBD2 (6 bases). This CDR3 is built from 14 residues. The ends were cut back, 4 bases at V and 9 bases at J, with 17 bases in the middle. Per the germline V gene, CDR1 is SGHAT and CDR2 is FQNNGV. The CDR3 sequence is CASSSGILAGTQYF. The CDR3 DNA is TGTGCCAGCAGCTCCGGGATACTAGCAGGCACGCAGTATTTT.

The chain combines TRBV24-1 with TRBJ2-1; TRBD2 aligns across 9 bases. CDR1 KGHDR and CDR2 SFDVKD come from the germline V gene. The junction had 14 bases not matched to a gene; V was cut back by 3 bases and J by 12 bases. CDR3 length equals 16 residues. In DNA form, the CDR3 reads TGTGCCACCAGTGATCTCCAGCGGGGGGCAATAGGGGGGCAGTTCTTC. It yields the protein CATSDLQRGAIGGQFF.

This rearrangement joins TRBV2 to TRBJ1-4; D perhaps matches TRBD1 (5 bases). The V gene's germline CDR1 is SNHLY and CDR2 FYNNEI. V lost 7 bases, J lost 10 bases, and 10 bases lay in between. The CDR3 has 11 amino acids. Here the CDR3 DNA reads TGTGCCAGCAAACAGGAGGGAAAACTGTTTTTT. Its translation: CASKQEGKLFF.

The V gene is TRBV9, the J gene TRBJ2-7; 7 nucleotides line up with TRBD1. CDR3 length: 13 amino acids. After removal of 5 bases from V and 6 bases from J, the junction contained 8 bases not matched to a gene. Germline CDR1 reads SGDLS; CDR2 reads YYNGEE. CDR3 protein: CASSSSPGGEQYF. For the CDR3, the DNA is TGTGCCAGCAGTTCCAGCCCAGGGGGCGAGCAGTACTTC.

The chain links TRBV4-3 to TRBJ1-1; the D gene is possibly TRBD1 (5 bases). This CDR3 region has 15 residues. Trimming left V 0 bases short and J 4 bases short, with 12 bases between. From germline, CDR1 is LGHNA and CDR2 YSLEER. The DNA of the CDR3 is TGCGCCAGCAGCCAAGATGGGCCTAGGGGCACTGAAGCTTTCTTT. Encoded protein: CASSQDGPRGTEAFF.

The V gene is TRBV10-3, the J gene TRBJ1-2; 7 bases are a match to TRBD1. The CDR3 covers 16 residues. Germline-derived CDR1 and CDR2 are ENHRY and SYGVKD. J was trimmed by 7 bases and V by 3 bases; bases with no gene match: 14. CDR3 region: CAISEFEGGASFGYTF. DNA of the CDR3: TGTGCCATCAGTGAATTTGAAGGGGGCGCTTCATTTGGCTACACCTTC.

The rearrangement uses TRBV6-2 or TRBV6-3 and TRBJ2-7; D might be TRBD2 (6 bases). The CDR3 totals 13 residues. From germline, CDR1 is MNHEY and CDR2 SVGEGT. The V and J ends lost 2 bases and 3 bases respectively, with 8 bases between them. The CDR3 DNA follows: TGTGCCAGCAGTTACCCGGGGGACTACGAGCAGTACTTC. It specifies CASSYPGDYEQYF.

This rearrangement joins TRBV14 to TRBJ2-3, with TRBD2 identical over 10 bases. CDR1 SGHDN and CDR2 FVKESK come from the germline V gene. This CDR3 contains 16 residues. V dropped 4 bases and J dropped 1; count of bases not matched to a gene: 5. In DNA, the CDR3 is TGTGCCAGCAGCCTGGGTCTAGCGGGGGGCACAGATACGCAGTATTTT. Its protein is CASSLGLAGGTDTQYF. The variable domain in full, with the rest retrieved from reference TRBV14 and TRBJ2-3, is EAGVTQFPSHSVIEKGQTVTLRCDPISGHDNLYWYRRVMGKEIKFLLHFVKESKQDESGMPNNRFLAERTGGTYSTLKVQPAELEDSGVYFCASSLGLAGGTDTQYFGPGTRLTVL.

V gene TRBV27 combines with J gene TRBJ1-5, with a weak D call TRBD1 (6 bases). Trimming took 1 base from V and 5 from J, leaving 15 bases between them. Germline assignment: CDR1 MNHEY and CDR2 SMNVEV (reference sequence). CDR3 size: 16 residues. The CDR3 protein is CASSLFNSGGDQPQHF. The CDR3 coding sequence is TGTGCCAGCAGTTTATTCAACAGCGGGGGCGATCAGCCCCAGCATTTT.

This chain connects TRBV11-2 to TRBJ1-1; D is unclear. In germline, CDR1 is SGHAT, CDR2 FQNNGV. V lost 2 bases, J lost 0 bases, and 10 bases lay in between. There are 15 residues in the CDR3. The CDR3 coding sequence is TGTGCCAGCAGCTTACGTTCCGCGTTGAACACTGAAGCTTTCTTT. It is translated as CASSLRSALNTEAFF.

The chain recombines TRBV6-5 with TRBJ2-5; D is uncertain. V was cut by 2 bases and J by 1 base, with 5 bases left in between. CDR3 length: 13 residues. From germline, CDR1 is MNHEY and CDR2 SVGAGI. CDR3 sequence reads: CASSYNSQETQYF. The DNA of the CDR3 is TGTGCCAGCAGTTACAACAGCCAAGAGACCCAGTACTTC.

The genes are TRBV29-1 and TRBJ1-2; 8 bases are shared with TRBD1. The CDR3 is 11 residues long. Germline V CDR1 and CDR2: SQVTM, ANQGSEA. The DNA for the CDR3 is TGCAACGTCCAGGGGGCGGGTGGCTACACCTTC. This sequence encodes CNVQGAGGYTF.

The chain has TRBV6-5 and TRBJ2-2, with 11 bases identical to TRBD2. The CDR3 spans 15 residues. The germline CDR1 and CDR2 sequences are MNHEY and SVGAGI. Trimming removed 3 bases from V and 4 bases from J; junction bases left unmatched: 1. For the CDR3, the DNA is TGTGCCAGCAGTTATGGGACTAGCGGCACCGGGGAGCTGTTTTTT. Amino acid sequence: CASSYGTSGTGELFF.

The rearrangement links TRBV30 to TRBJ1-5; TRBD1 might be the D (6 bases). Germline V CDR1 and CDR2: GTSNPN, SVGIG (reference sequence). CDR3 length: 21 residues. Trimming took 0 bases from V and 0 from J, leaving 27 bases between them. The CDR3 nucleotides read TGTGCCTGGAGTGTAGTCCGGACAGATCCTAAGCCCAAGTATAGCAATCAGCCCCAGCATTTT. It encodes CAWSVVRTDPKPKYSNQPQHF.

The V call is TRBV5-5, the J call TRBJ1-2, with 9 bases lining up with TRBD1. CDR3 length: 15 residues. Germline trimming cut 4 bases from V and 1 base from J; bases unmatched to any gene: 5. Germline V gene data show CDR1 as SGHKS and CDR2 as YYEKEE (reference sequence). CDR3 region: CASSQGQGINYGYTF. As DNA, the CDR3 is TGTGCCAGCAGCCAGGGACAGGGAATTAACTATGGCTACACCTTC. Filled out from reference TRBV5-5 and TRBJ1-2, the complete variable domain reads DAGVTQSPTHLIKTRGQQVTLRCSPISGHKSVSWYQQVLGQGPQFIFQYYEKEERGRGNFPDRFSARQFPNYSSELNVNALLLGDSALYLCASSQGQGINYGYTFGSGTRLTVV.

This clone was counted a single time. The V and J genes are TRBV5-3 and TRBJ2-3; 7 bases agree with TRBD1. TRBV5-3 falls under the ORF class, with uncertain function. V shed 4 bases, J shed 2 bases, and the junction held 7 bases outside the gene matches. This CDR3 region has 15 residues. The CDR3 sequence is CARSIDRVDTDTQYF. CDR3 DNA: TGTGCCAGAAGCATAGACAGGGTTGACACAGATACGCAGTATTTT.